What follows are 17 T cell receptor beta chains derived from one specimen sequenced in a study of naive and memory T cell subsets. The beta constant-region primer was an equimolar mix of two oligonucleotides covering TRBC1 and TRBC2. TCRdb re-called the UMI-ligation and nested PCR reads with MiXCR, one entry per CDR3 protein. The table lists around 5,000 distinct CDR3 sequences, 6.5% to 9% of them singletons. What was sequenced was effector memory CD8+ T cells from blood. Described subset: effector memory, CD45RA- CD27-. The receptors stem from a human donor in good health.

The chain has TRBV2 and TRBJ2-7; D possibly corresponds to TRBD1 (5 bases). The germline V and J ends were trimmed by 3 bases and 2 bases, with 11 bases remaining between them. This CDR3 spans 14 amino acids. The germline CDR1 and CDR2 sequences are SNHLY and FYNNEI. The CDR3 coding sequence is TGTGCCAGCAGTGACGGCCAGGGTCCCTACGAGCAGTACTTC. Its protein is CASSDGQGPYEQYF.

This clonotype has only one observation. At one boundary the junction diverges from the germline segment, which might be a read error. This chain links TRBV11-2 with TRBJ2-3; weak D call: TRBD2 (6 bases). Per germline, CDR1 SGHAT and CDR2 FQNNGV. The CDR3 length is 14 residues. CDR3 nucleotides: TGTGCCAGCAGCGGAGGGGCGTCCCTAGATACGCTGTATTTT. Encoded protein: CASSGGASLDTLYF. The full variable domain, in which reference TRBV11-2 and TRBJ2-3 provide the parts outside the CDR3, is EAGVAQSPRYKIIEKRQSVAFWCNPISGHATLYWYQQILGQGPKLLIQFQNNGVVDDSQLPKDRFSAERLKGVDSTLKIQPAKLEDSAVYLCASSGGASLDTLYFGPGTRLTVL.

J is TRBJ2-1 and V is TRBV28, with TRBD2 matching over 11 bases. Germline CDR1 MDHEN, CDR2 SYDVKM. The ends lost 5 bases at V and 4 bases at J; junction bases unmatched: 13. CDR3 length: 18 amino acids. The CDR3 DNA sequence: TGTGCCAGCAGTGAAACCGGATTAGCGGGGGGGCGATACAATGAGCAGTTCTTC. It encodes CASSETGLAGGRYNEQFF.

The chain employs TRBV6-4 and TRBJ1-6; the D gene is possibly TRBD1 (5 bases). The germline V and J ends were trimmed by 5 bases and 6 bases, with 11 bases remaining between them. The germline gives CDR1 MRHNA, CDR2 SNTAGT. CDR3 length equals 14 residues. The CDR3 reads CASSPTGSNSPLHF. DNA of the CDR3: TGTGCCAGCAGTCCTACAGGATCTAATTCACCCCTCCACTTT.

This clonotype is labeled medium-sized (0.01 to 0.1%). The chain carries TRBV4-2 and TRBJ1-5; D uncertain. Trimming took 4 bases from V and 4 from J, leaving 17 bases between them. The length of the CDR3 is 16 residues. CDR1 and CDR2 from the germline V gene are LGHNA and YNFKEQ. CDR3 loop: CASSPSVDGVNQPQHF. The DNA for the CDR3 is TGTGCCAGCAGCCCTAGCGTGGACGGTGTGAATCAGCCCCAGCATTTT.

This clonotype was seen a few times. The genes are TRBV20-1 and TRBJ2-1; perhaps TRBD2 as D (5 bases). Germline loops: CDR1 DFQATT, CDR2 SNEGSKA (reference sequence). The CDR3 is made up of 15 amino acids. Trimming stripped 3 bases from V and 0 bases from J, with 12 bases between. CDR3 residues: CSASPGTSSYNEQFF. The CDR3 nucleotides read TGCAGTGCTAGTCCGGGAACGAGCTCCTACAATGAGCAGTTCTTC.

The V gene is TRBV7-9, the J gene TRBJ1-2, with no clear D. Trimming took 3 bases from V and 2 from J, leaving 13 bases between them. The CDR3 is made up of 15 amino acids. The germline gives CDR1 SEHNR, CDR2 FQNEAQ (reference sequence). The CDR3 DNA is TGTGCCAGCAGCTTCGCGGCGGATTCGAACTATGGCTACACCTTC. Protein sequence: CASSFAADSNYGYTF.

This clonotype was seen a few times. The chain carries TRBV20-1 and TRBJ2-1; D is possibly TRBD2 (6 bases). The V gene lost 1 base and the J gene lost 5 bases, with 12 bases spanning the gap. Germline loops: CDR1 DFQATT, CDR2 SNEGSKA (reference sequence). The CDR3 contains 14 residues. The DNA of the CDR3 is TGCAGTGCTAGAGTCGGACGGGAGAACAATGAGCAGTTCTTC. Its protein is CSARVGRENNEQFF.

This clonotype is judged medium-sized. This chain connects TRBV20-1 to TRBJ1-1; TRBD1 is a possible D gene (5 bases). The V and J ends lost 3 bases and 3 bases respectively, with 14 bases between them. The CDR3 is 14 residues long. In germline, CDR1 is DFQATT, CDR2 SNEGSKA (reference sequence). The CDR3 sequence is CSARTVGRDTEAFF. The CDR3 DNA reads TGCAGTGCTAGGACAGTAGGGAGGGACACTGAAGCTTTCTTT.

V and J are TRBV6-2 or TRBV6-3 and TRBJ1-1, with D hard to call. Per the germline V gene, CDR1 is MNHEY and CDR2 is SVGEGT. CDR3 size: 13 residues. V lost 6 bases and J 0 bases, leaving 8 bases between the germline ends. CDR3 in amino acids: CASSGPMNTEAFF. As DNA, the CDR3 is TGTGCCAGCAGCGGACCTATGAACACTGAAGCTTTCTTT.

This clonotype was counted at least ten times. The chain combines TRBV4-2 with TRBJ1-5; D remains ambiguous. CDR1 and CDR2 (germline): LGHNA, YNFKEQ. The CDR3 is 13 amino acids. V shed 5 bases and J shed 3 bases, with 8 bases lying between them. CDR3 sequence: CASSADNNQPQHF. Here the CDR3 DNA reads TGTGCCAGCAGCGCGGATAACAATCAGCCCCAGCATTTT.

As for this clonotype: This may arise from a read error, as a much more abundant clone is one base away. The chain combines TRBV12-3 or TRBV12-4 with TRBJ2-1, with TRBD2 identical over 11 bases. The CDR3 totals 17 residues. J lost 7 bases, V lost 6 bases, and 14 bases had no gene match. The CDR3 bases are TGTGCCAGCAGCCATTCACTAGCGGGAGTTCGTGGGAATGAGCAGTTCTTC. This translates into CASSHSLAGVRGNEQFF.

In this sample, this clonotype turned up a few times. CDR3 amino acids: CASSLNNWQETQYF. CDR3 coding DNA: TGTGCCAGCAGTTTGAATAACTGGCAAGAGACCCAGTACTTC. This chain links TRBV12-3 or TRBV12-4 with TRBJ2-5; D is unresolved. The CDR3 has 14 amino acids. The germline V and J ends were trimmed by 3 bases and 2 bases, with 10 bases remaining between them.

This clonotype has a handful of counts. The gene calls are TRBV20-1 and TRBJ2-5; TRBD2 matches 10 bases. The CDR3 totals 14 residues. The V gene's germline CDR1 is DFQATT and CDR2 SNEGSKA (reference sequence). V shed 4 bases, J shed 5 bases, and the junction held 7 bases outside the gene matches. The CDR3 sequence: CSAKAGGPGETQYF. In nucleotides, the CDR3 is TGCAGTGCTAAAGCGGGGGGGCCGGGGGAGACCCAGTACTTC.

This clonotype showed up many times. The chain is built from TRBV6-1 and TRBJ1-4; 8 nucleotides match TRBD1. In germline, CDR1 is MNHNS, CDR2 SASEGT. Unmatched junction bases numbered 7, after V lost 2 bases and J lost 8 bases. This CDR3 region has 15 residues. Here the CDR3 reads CASSEHVSGGEKLFF. CDR3 DNA: TGTGCCAGCAGTGAACACGTGTCAGGGGGCGAAAAACTGTTTTTT.

This clonotype was seen at least ten times. The V and J genes are TRBV20-1 and TRBJ1-1, with a weak D call TRBD1 (5 bases). The CDR3 loop spans 15 amino acids. V was cut by 3 bases and J by 2 bases, with 16 bases left in between. The germline gives CDR1 DFQATT, CDR2 SNEGSKA (reference sequence). The CDR3 region is CSASWGRDINTEAFF. In DNA form, the CDR3 reads TGCAGTGCTAGTTGGGGCAGGGATATTAACACTGAAGCTTTCTTT.

This clonotype came up many times. The rearrangement uses TRBV20-1 and TRBJ1-1; 8 bases agree with TRBD1. The germline gives CDR1 DFQATT, CDR2 SNEGSKA (reference sequence). Trimming removed 3 bases from V and 8 bases from J; junction bases left unmatched: 11. CDR3 length: 14 residues. The CDR3 DNA sequence: TGCAGTGCTAGTTGGGGACAGGAAAGTGACGAAGCTTTCTTT. This sequence encodes CSASWGQESDEAFF.